The sequence of this T cell receptor beta chain was determined in a study of CD8 T cells in Susac syndrome (dated by TCRdb to the late 2010s). General notes on the study: Repertoire sequencing was used to test whether CD8+ T cell activation and differentiation in Susac syndrome was antigen driven.

Overall study results and their limits: The number of individuals in the TCR sequencing and HLA analysis was acknowledged as relatively small.

For this clonotype: What antigen it recognizes has not been identified. No much larger clone exists at a distance of one base, and base qualities are not known.

Peripheral blood CD8+ and CD4+ T cells from healthy donors, Susac syndrome patients and multiple sclerosis patients were profiled using high-throughput TCR beta sequencing. Healthy donors were age- and sex-matched controls. Bulk CD8+ and CD4+ T cells were purified by magnetic negative isolation, while CD8+ TEMRA cells were enriched using FACS. Blood was drawn into EDTA tubes, processed within 24 hours, and PBMCs were isolated by density gradient centrifugation. PBMCs intended for TCR sequencing were cryopreserved in liquid nitrogen and were subsequently thawed in a 37 degrees C water bath. A purity of at least 90% was achieved for sorted or isolated CD4+, CD8+ and CD8+ TEMRA cells. Measured from the cysteine to the phenylalanine, the CDR3 is 15 residues long. Kept here is only the CDR3 DNA, which spans 45 bases and is read in frame from base 1. V is shortened by 4 bases, J by 1 base, and the region joining them spans 11 bases. The germline V gene provides CDR1 MGHRA and CDR2 YSYEKL.

RNA was extracted with the RNeasy kit and roughly 0.45 to 1 ug was reverse transcribed using random hexamers. The immunoSEQ multiplex PCR assay, which covers 54 Vbeta and 13 Jbeta segments, was used to amplify TCR beta CDR3 regions. To correct PCR amplification bias, a synthetic template baseline was used for both primer optimization and computational correction. Per the original workflow: Only productive sequences were kept, with reads annotated to V, D and J genes according to IMGT and analyzed in immunoSEQ Analyzer. Clonality was computed as one minus Shannon entropy normalized by log2 of the number of productive unique sequences. For each patient and control, public and private clones were evaluated within the 100 most prevalent clones. Susac-specific clones were defined as absent from healthy and MS cohorts, over a thousand published viral clones and other ImmuneACCESS disease sequences. The raw public reads went through TCRdb reprocessing: fastp at Q25, MiXCR clone calling, in-frame beta chains kept. Entries that share a CDR3 protein sequence are merged under the most common genes and DNA. These V and J calls originate from TCRdb's pipeline instead of the authors' own analysis. This sample gives roughly 200,000 distinct CDR3 sequences in total; 85% to 95% of them show up just once. Together, the top ten hold 0.08% to 0.11% of the sample.

The V and J genes are TRBV4-1 and TRBJ1-5; possibly the D gene is TRBD1, per 6 matching bases. The sequenced material came from CD4+ T cells from PBMCs. This TCR came from a human donor in good health. The CDR3: CASSRGRGSNQPQHF. The nucleotide sequence reads as follows: TGCGCCAGCAGCCGCGGGAGGGGGAGCAATCAGCCCCAGCATTTT.